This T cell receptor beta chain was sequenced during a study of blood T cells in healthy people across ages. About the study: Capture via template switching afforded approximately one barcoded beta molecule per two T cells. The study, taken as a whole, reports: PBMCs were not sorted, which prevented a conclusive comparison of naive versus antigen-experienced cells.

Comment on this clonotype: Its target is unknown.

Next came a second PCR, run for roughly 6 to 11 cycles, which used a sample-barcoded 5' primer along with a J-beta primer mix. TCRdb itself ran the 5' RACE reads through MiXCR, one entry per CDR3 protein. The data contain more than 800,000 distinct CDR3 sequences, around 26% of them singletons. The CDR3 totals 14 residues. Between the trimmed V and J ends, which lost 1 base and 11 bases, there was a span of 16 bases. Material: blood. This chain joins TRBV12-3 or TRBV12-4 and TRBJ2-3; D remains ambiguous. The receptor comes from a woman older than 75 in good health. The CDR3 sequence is CASSLGVSTDVQYF. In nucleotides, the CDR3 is TGTGCCAGCAGTTTAGGAGTTAGCACAGATGTGCAGTATTTT.